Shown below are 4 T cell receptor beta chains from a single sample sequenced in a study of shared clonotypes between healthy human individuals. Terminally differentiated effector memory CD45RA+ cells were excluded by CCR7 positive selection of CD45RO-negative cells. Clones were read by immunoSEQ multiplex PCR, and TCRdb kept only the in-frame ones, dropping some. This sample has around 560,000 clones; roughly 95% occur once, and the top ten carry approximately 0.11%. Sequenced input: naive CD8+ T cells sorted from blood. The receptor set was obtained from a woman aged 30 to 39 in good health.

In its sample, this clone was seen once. The CDR3 loop is CASNLPPKAPQHF. In nucleotides, the CDR3 is TGTGCCAGCAACCTGCCCCCGAAGGCGCCCCAGCATTTT. V is TRBV28 and J is TRBJ1-5, with D hard to call. Trimming pared 7 bases from V and 9 bases from J, leaving 16 bases between. Germline values: CDR1 MDHEN, CDR2 SYDVKM. CDR3 length equals 13 residues. The whole variable domain, remainder taken from reference TRBV28 and TRBJ1-5, is DVKVTQSSRYLVKRTGEKVFLECVQDMDHENMFWYRQDPGLGLRLIYFSYDVKMKEKGDIPEGYSVSREKKERFSLILESASTNQTSMYLCASNLPPKAPQHFGDGTRLSIL.

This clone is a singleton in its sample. CDR3 sequence: CASSLGLAEPYEQYF. The CDR3 nucleotides are TGTGCCAGTAGTTTGGGCCTAGCGGAACCATACGAGCAGTACTTC. The rearrangement links TRBV19 to TRBJ2-7; 7 bases map to TRBD2. Unmatched junction bases numbered 11, after V lost 5 bases and J lost 4 bases. This CDR3 has 15 amino acids. Germline V gene sequence: CDR1 LNHDA, CDR2 SQIVND (reference sequence).

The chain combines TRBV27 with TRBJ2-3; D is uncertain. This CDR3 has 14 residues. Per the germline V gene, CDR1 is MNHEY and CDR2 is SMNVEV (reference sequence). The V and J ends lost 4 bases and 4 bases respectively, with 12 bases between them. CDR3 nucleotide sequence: TGTGCCAGCAGTTCGCATAAGACGCCAGATACGCAGTATTTT. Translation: CASSSHKTPDTQYF.

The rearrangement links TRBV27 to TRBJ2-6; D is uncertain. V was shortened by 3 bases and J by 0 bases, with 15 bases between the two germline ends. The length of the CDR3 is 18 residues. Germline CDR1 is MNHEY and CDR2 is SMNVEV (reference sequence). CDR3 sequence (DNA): TGTGCCAGCAGTTTGGCCTTCCCTACATACTCTGGGGCCAACGTCCTGACTTTC. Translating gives CASSLAFPTYSGANVLTF. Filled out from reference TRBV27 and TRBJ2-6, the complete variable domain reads EAQVTQNPRYLITVTGKKLTVTCSQNMNHEYMSWYRQDPGLGLRQIYYSMNVEVTDKGDVPEGYKVSRKEKRNFPLILESPSPNQTSLYFCASSLAFPTYSGANVLTFGAGSRLTVL.